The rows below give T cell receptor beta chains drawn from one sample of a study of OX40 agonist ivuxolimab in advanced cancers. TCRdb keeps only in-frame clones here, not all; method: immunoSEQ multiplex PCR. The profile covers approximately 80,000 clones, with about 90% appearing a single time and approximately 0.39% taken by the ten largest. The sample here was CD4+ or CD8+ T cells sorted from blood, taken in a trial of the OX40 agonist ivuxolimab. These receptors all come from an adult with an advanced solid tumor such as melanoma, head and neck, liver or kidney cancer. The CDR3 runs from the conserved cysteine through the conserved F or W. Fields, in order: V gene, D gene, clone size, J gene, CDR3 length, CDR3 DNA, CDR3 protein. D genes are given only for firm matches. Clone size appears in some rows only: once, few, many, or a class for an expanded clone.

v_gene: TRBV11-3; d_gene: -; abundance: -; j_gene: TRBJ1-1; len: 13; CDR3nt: TGTGCCAGCAGGGACCCAGGGGACACTGAAGCTTTCTTT; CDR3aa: CASRDPGDTEAFF
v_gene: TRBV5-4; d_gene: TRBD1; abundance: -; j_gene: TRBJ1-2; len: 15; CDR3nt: TGTGCCAGCAGCTTAGGGACAGAAAGCTTCTATGGCTACACCTTC; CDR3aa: CASSLGTESFYGYTF
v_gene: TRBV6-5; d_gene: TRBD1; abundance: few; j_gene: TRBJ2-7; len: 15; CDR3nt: TGTGCCAGCAGTTACCGACAGGGTTTGTCCTACGAGCAGTACTTC; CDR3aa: CASSYRQGLSYEQYF
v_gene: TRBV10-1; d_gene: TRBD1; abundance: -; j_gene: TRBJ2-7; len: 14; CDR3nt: TGCGCCAGCAGCCCTGACAGGGGCAGGTACGAGCAGTACTTC; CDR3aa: CASSPDRGRYEQYF
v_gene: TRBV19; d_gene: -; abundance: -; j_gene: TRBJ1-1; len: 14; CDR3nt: TGTGCCAGTAGTATGTGGGGGTATGGCACTGAAGCTTTCTTT; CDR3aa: CASSMWGYGTEAFF
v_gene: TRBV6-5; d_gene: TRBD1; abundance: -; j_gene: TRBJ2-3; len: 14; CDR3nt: TGTGCCAGCAGACCCCTGGACAGGGGAGATACGCAGTATTTT; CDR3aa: CASRPLDRGDTQYF
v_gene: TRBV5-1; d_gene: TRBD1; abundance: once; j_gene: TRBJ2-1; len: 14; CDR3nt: TGCGCCAGCAGCTTGGAACAGGGGATCAATGAGCAGTTCTTC; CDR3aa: CASSLEQGINEQFF
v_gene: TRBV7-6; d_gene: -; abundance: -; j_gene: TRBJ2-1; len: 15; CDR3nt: TGTGCCAGCAGCTTCTCAAGCGACTCCTACAATGAGCAGTTCTTC; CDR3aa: CASSFSSDSYNEQFF
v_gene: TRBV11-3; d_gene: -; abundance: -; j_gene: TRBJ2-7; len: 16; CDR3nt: TGTGCCAGCAGCTTAGGGATTTTAGGCGGAGACTACGAGCAGTACTTC; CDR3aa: CASSLGILGGDYEQYF
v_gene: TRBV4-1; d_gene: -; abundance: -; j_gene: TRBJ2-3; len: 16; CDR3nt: TGCGCCAGCAGCCAAGATCTGCAGGGCATTACAGATACGCAGTATTTT; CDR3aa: CASSQDLQGITDTQYF
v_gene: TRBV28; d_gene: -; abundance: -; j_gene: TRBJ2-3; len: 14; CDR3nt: TGTGCCAGCAGGCCCTGGACTAACACAGATACGCAGTATTTT; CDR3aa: CASRPWTNTDTQYF
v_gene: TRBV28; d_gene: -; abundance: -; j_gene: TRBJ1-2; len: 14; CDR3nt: TGTGCCAGCAGAGCACCGGGACGGATCTATGGCTACACCTTC; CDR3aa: CASRAPGRIYGYTF
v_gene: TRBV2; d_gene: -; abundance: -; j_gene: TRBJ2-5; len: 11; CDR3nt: TGTGCCAGCAGAAGGGGAGAGACCCAGTACTTC; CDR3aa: CASRRGETQYF
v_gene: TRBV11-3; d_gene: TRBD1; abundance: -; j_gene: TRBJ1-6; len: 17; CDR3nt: TGTGCCAGCAGCCCTGGACAGGGAAGCTCCTATAATTCACCCCTCCACTTT; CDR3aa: CASSPGQGSSYNSPLHF
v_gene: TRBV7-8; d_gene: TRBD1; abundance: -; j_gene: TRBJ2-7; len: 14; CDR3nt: TGTGCCAGCAGCTTCCGGGACAGGGTCTACGAGCAGTACTTC; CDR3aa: CASSFRDRVYEQYF
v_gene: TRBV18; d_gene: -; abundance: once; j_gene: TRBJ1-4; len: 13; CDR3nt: TGTGCCAGCTCACCACAGGCCAATGAAAAACTGTTTTTT; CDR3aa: CASSPQANEKLFF
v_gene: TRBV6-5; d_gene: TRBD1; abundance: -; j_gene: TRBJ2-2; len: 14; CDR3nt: TGTGGCGCCGGACAGGGGGCCGGAGGCGGGGAGCTGTTTTTT; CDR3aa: CGAGQGAGGGELFF
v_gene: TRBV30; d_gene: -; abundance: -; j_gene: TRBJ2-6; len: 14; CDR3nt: TGTGCCTGGAGTGTAAGACCTGGGGCCAACGTCCTGACTTTC; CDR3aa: CAWSVRPGANVLTF
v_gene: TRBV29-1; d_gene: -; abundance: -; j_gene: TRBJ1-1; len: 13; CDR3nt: TGCAGCGTTGCATCGGTCATGAACACTGAAGCTTTCTTT; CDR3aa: CSVASVMNTEAFF
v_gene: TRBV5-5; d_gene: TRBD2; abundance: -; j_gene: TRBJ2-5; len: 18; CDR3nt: TGTGCCAGCAGCTTGGCCACTACTAGCGGGGGGGCCCGGGAGACCCAGTACTTC; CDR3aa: CASSLATTSGGARETQYF
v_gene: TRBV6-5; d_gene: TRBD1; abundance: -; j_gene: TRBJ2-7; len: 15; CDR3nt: TGTGCCAGCAGTTACCACGACAGGGGGCGCGTCGAGCAGTACTTC; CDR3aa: CASSYHDRGRVEQYF
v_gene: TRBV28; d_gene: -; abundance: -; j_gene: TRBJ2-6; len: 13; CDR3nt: TGTGCCAGCAGTTTCGCTGGGGCCAACGTCCTGACTTTC; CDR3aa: CASSFAGANVLTF
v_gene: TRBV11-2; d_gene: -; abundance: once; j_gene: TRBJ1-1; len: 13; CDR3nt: TGTGCCAGCAGCTTACGGGGGAGGACTGAAGCTTTCTTT; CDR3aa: CASSLRGRTEAFF
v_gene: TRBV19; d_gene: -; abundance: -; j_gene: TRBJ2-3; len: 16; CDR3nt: TGTGCCAGTAGTATAGCCTTCGGTACTAGCACAGATACGCAGTATTTT; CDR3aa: CASSIAFGTSTDTQYF
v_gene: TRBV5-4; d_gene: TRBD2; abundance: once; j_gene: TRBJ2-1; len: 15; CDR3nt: TGTGCCAGCAGCTTGGAGGCGGGGGGAAACAATGAGCAGTTCTTC; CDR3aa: CASSLEAGGNNEQFF
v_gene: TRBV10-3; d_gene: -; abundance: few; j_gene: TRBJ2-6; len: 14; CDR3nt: TGTGCCATCAGGACGAGCTCTGGGGCCAACGTCCTGACTTTC; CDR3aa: CAIRTSSGANVLTF
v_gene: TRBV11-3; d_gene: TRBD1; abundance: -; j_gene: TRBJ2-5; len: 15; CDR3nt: TGTGCCAGCAGCTTAGGGACAGGGGGTCGGGAGACCCAGTACTTC; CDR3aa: CASSLGTGGRETQYF
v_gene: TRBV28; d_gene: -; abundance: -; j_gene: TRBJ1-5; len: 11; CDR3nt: TGTGCCAGCGGCGGGGATCAGCCCCAGCATTTT; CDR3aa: CASGGDQPQHF
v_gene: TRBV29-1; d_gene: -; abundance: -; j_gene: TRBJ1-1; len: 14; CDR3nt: TGCAGCGTTGAAAACGGGGGCGCTGGAACTGAAGCTTTCTTT; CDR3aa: CSVENGGAGTEAFF
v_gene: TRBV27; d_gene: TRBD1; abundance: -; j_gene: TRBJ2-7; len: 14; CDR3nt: TGTGCCAGCAGTGTATGGGACAGGTCCTCCGAGCAGTACTTC; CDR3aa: CASSVWDRSSEQYF
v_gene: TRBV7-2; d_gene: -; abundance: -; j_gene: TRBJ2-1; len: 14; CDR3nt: TGTGCCAGCAGCTTAGCTCAGGGGCCCAATGAGCAGTTCTTC; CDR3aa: CASSLAQGPNEQFF
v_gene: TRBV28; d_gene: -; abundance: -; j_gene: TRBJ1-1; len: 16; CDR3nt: TGTGCCAGCAGTTTTTCAGGCGGCGGCATGAACACTGAAGCTTTCTTT; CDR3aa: CASSFSGGGMNTEAFF
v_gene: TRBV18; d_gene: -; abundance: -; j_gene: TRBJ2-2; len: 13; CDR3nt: TGTGCCAGCTCACCTGATCAAACCGGGGAGCTGTTTTTT; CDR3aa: CASSPDQTGELFF
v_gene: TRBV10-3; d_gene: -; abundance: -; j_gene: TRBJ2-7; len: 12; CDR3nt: TGTGCCATCATTCCGACAGTCCTGGCGCAGTACTTC; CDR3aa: CAIIPTVLAQYF
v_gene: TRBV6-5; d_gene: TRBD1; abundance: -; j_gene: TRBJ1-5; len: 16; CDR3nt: TGTGCCAGCAGTTACTCGGGCAGGGGGGACAATCAGCCCCAGCATTTT; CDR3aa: CASSYSGRGDNQPQHF
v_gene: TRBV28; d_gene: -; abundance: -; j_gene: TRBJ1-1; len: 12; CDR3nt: TGTGCCAGCAAGGTGGGAGACACTGAAGCTTTCTTT; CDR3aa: CASKVGDTEAFF
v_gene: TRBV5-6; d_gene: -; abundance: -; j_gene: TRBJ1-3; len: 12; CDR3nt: TGTGCCAGCAGCTCCGGATTGAACACCATATATTTT; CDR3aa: CASSSGLNTIYF
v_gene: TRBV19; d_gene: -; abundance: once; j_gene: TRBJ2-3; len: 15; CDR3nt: TGTGCCAGTAGTATTGAAGGGGGTATCACAGATACGCAGTATTTT; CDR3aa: CASSIEGGITDTQYF
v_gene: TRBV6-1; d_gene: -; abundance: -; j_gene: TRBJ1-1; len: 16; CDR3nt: TGTGCCAGCAGTGAAAGAGAGGGACCCCCTGGGGCTGAAGCTTTCTTT; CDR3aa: CASSEREGPPGAEAFF
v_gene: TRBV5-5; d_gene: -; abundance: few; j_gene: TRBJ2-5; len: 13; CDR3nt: TGTGCCAGCAGCTTGGGGGTAGGAGAGACCCAGTACTTC; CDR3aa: CASSLGVGETQYF
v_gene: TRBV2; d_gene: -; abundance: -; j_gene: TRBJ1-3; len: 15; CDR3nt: TGTGCCAGCAGGCCCGACAGGAGCTCTGGAAACACCATATATTTT; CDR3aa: CASRPDRSSGNTIYF
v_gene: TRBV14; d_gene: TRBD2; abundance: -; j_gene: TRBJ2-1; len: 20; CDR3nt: TGTGCCAGCAGCCAAGATGGGACTAGCGGAGCCCTAGTTGACATGAATGAGCAGTTCTTC; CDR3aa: CASSQDGTSGALVDMNEQFF
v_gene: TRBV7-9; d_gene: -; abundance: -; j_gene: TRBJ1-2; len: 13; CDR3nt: TGTGCCAGCAGCTCTCAGGGGTACTATGGCTACACCTTC; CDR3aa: CASSSQGYYGYTF
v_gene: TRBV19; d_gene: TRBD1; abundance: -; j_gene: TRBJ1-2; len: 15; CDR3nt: TGTGCCAGTAGTATAGAAGGCAGGGGGCCTTATGGCTACACCTTC; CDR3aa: CASSIEGRGPYGYTF
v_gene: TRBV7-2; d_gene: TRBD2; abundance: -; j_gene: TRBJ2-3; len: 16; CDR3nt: TGTGCCAGCAGCTTACTAGCGGGGGGGGACACAGATACGCAGTATTTT; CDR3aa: CASSLLAGGDTDTQYF
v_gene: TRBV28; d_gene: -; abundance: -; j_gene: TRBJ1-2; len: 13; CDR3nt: TGTGCCAGCAGTTACCCGGCTAACTATGGCTACACCTTC; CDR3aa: CASSYPANYGYTF
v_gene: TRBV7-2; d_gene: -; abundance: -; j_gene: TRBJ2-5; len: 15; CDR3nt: TGTGCCAGCAGCTTAGTGGCGGACAGCTGGGAGACCCAGTACTTC; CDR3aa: CASSLVADSWETQYF
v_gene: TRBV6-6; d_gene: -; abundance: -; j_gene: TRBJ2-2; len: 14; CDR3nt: TGTGCCAGCAGTACCACACCGAACACCGGGGAGCTGTTTTTT; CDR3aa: CASSTTPNTGELFF
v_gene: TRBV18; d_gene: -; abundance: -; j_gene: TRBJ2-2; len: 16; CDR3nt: TGTGCCAGCTCACCCGGAGGGTCCGCAAACACCGGGGAGCTGTTTTTT; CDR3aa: CASSPGGSANTGELFF
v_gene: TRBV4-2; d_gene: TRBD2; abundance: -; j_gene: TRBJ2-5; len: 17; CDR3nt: TGTGCCAGCAGCCATGCGACTAGCGGGGGAATACAAGAGACCCAGTACTTC; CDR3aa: CASSHATSGGIQETQYF
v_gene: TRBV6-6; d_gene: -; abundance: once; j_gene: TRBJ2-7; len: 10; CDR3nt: TGTGCCAGCGGCTCCCAAGGGCAGTACTTC; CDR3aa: CASGSQGQYF
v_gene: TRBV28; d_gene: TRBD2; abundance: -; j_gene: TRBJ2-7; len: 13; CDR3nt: TGTGCCAGCCGGACTAGCGGGATCTACGAGCAGTACTTC; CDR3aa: CASRTSGIYEQYF